Listed below are T cell receptor beta chains from one sample, sequenced in a study of blood T cell repertoires in COVID-19. Method: immunoSEQ multiplex PCR; TCRdb's copy keeps in-frame clones and lacks some. The data hold 75,000 to 95,000 clones, with 75% to 85% observed a single time. The sequencing sample was made of peripheral blood. The receptors originated from a man in his fifties or sixties with COVID-19, enrolled during active disease. The CDR3 runs from the conserved cysteine through the conserved F or W. A D gene is named only where the DNA matches it firmly. Size is omitted from some rows. Given values are once, few, many or a class for expanded clones.

J gene,clone size,D gene,V gene,CDR3 DNA,CDR3 protein
TRBJ2-2,.,.,TRBV6-5,TGTGCCAGCAGAAAGGACAGAAACACCGGGGAGCTGTTTTTT,CASRKDRNTGELFF
TRBJ1-1,.,.,TRBV5-6,TGTGCCAGCAGCCCTCGGCGGATGAACACTGAAGCTTTCTTT,CASSPRRMNTEAFF
TRBJ2-2,few,.,TRBV5-1,TGCGCCAGCAGGATGACGGGAACGAACACCGGGGAGCTGTTTTTT,CASRMTGTNTGELFF
TRBJ2-7,.,TRBD2,TRBV6-5,TGTGCCACTCCGGGACTAGACGGTTACGAGCAGTACTTC,CATPGLDGYEQYF
TRBJ2-2,.,.,TRBV9,TGTGCCAGCAGCTCACGGTGGGAGCCCGACACCGGGGAGCTGTTTTTT,CASSSRWEPDTGELFF
TRBJ2-7,.,TRBD2,TRBV18,TGTGCCAGCTCTCTCAGCGCACTAGCGGGAGGGCCTGAGTTGCAGTACTTC,CASSLSALAGGPELQYF
TRBJ2-3,.,.,TRBV7-2,TGTGCCAGCAGCTTTAGCAGGGCAGATACGCAGTATTTT,CASSFSRADTQYF
TRBJ2-6,.,.,TRBV5-6,TGTGCCAGCAGCTTGTTGGATCCAGCGGGGGCCAACGTCCTGACTTTC,CASSLLDPAGANVLTF
TRBJ1-6,.,.,TRBV18,TGTGCCAGCTCGCAAGGACAGTTTAGTAATTCACCCCTCCACTTT,CASSQGQFSNSPLHF
TRBJ2-1,.,TRBD2,TRBV24-1,TGTGCCACCAGTGATCCAGGACTAGGGAATGAGCAGTTCTTC,CATSDPGLGNEQFF
TRBJ2-5,.,.,TRBV11-3,TGTGCCAGCAGCCCCCCTATAGCGGTACGACTCCAAGAGACCCAGTACTTC,CASSPPIAVRLQETQYF
TRBJ2-2,.,TRBD1,TRBV6-2/TRBV6-3,TGTGCCAGCAGTTCCCAGATGGGCAGGGGGCGAACCGGGGAGCTGTTTTTT,CASSSQMGRGRTGELFF
TRBJ1-6,.,.,TRBV5-4,TGTGCCAGCAGCTACAGGACTAATAATTCACCCCTCCACTTT,CASSYRTNNSPLHF
TRBJ1-6,.,.,TRBV5-1,TGCGCCAGCAGCTCCGGGCCGGACTTCGATAATTCACCCCTCCACTTT,CASSSGPDFDNSPLHF
TRBJ2-3,once,TRBD2,TRBV14,TGTGCCAGCAGAGGGACTAGCCGTTACACAGATACGCAGTATTTT,CASRGTSRYTDTQYF
TRBJ2-3,.,TRBD2,TRBV29-1,TGCAGCGTTGTGGGCGGGGGGGGAGATACGCAGTATTTT,CSVVGGGGDTQYF
TRBJ2-1,.,.,TRBV18,TGTGCCAGCTCCACCGCAGCGAATGATGAGCAGTTCTTC,CASSTAANDEQFF
TRBJ1-6,.,TRBD1,TRBV2,TGTGCCAGCAGTGATAGGACAGGGACTAATTCACCCCTCCACTTT,CASSDRTGTNSPLHF
TRBJ1-1,few,TRBD1,TRBV11-2,TGTGCCAGCAGCTCGCACCTGGACAGGGGGCCTGAAGCTTTCTTT,CASSSHLDRGPEAFF
TRBJ1-1,.,.,TRBV19,TGTGCCAGTACCCCAAGACGGCGGAGGGCTGAAGCTTTCTTT,CASTPRRRRAEAFF
TRBJ1-6,.,.,TRBV6-2/TRBV6-3,TGTGCCAGCAGTTACTCGAGGGGAGGTTCACCCCTCCACTTT,CASSYSRGGSPLHF
TRBJ2-1,.,.,TRBV6-4,TGTGCCAGCCGACTGACCCCCTACAATGAGCAGTTCTTC,CASRLTPYNEQFF